Shown below are 30 T cell receptor beta chains from a single sample sequenced in a study of T cell responses to AZD1222 COVID-19 vaccine. Some clones are missing from TCRdb's copy, which holds only in-frame ones; the method was immunoSEQ multiplex PCR. The profile covers about 110,000 clones, with around nine tenths appearing a single time and around 20% taken by the ten largest. The material was peripheral blood, obtained on day 0 of AZD1222 vaccination. Receptors were obtained from an adult in good health.

V and J are TRBV5-1 and TRBJ2-2, with D hard to call. V was trimmed by 0 bases and J by 3 bases, leaving 9 bases between them. The CDR3 has 15 amino acids. Germline V gene lookup returns CDR1 SGHRS and CDR2 YFSETQ. The CDR3 bases are TGCGCCAGCAGCTTGGTGCCTCTTGACACCGGGGAGCTGTTTTTT. Residues: CASSLVPLDTGELFF.

This clone appeared a few times. V is TRBV9 and J is TRBJ2-7; TRBD2 matches 9 bases. Germline CDR1 reads SGDLS; CDR2 reads YYNGEE. This CDR3 contains 15 residues. Trimming took 0 bases from V and 2 from J; bases not matched to a gene: 3. This chain's CDR3 is CASSVGASGAYEQYF. The CDR3 nucleotides are TGTGCCAGCAGCGTAGGCGCTAGCGGGGCCTACGAGCAGTACTTC.

The rearrangement uses TRBV6-2 or TRBV6-3 and TRBJ1-6; possibly TRBD1 for D (5 bases). V gave up 6 bases and J gave up 14 bases, with 11 bases separating them. The germline V gene encodes CDR1 MNHEY and CDR2 SVGEGT. This CDR3 is 11 amino acids long. The CDR3 DNA reads TGTGCCAGCAGCCAACAGGTCGCCCTCCACTTT. Translation gives CASSQQVALHF.

The chain carries TRBV3-1 (or the pseudogene TRBV3-2) and TRBJ2-7; D is undetermined. Trimming removed 2 bases at V and 1 base at J, with 9 bases between. The germline V gene encodes CDR1 LGHDT and CDR2 YNNKEL (reference sequence). The CDR3 has 14 amino acids. CDR3 coding DNA: TGTGCCAGCAGCCAATTTGGGCAGTCCTACGAGCAGTACTTC. Encoded protein: CASSQFGQSYEQYF.

The gene calls are TRBV7-7 and TRBJ2-2; a possible D gene is TRBD2 (6 bases). The CDR3 is made up of 14 amino acids. Trimming left V 3 bases short and J 3 bases short, with 8 bases between. Germline V gene sequence: CDR1 SSHAT, CDR2 FNYEAQ (reference sequence). CDR3 protein: CASSLREDTGELFF. The CDR3 DNA reads as TGTGCCAGCAGCTTGAGGGAGGACACCGGGGAGCTGTTTTTT.

The rearrangement uses TRBV9 and TRBJ1-5; D is perhaps TRBD1 (5 bases). Germline loops: CDR1 SGDLS, CDR2 YYNGEE. The CDR3 loop spans 16 amino acids. The germline V and J ends were trimmed by 3 bases and 0 bases, with 13 bases remaining between them. CDR3 protein: CASSETGDYSNQPQHF. The CDR3 DNA is TGTGCCAGCAGCGAAACAGGCGATTATAGCAATCAGCCCCAGCATTTT.

This chain joins TRBV2 and TRBJ1-4, with a weak D call TRBD1 (5 bases). Trimming removed 6 bases from V and 5 bases from J, with 13 bases in between. Germline V gene lookup returns CDR1 SNHLY and CDR2 FYNNEI. The CDR3 has 14 amino acids. This CDR3 reads CASSQDGGNEKLFF. The CDR3 DNA is TGTGCCAGCAGCCAAGACGGGGGGAATGAAAAACTGTTTTTT.

The V gene is TRBV6-5, the J gene TRBJ1-1, with D perhaps TRBD1 (6 bases). This CDR3 contains 13 residues. Trimming took 10 bases from V and 5 from J, leaving 17 bases between them. Germline lookup yields CDR1 MNHEY and CDR2 SVGAGI. The CDR3 DNA reads as TGTGCCATCAACACAGGGTCAAGGACTGAAGCTTTCTTT. Translated, it gives CAINTGSRTEAFF.

The genes are TRBV6-5 and TRBJ2-1; 11 nucleotides line up with TRBD2. Trimming cost V 7 bases and J 8 bases; bases outside gene matches: 10. There are 15 residues in the CDR3. Germline V CDR1 and CDR2: MNHEY, SVGAGI. Here the CDR3 DNA reads TGTGCCAGCACACTAGAGCTAGCGGGGGGCTATGAGCAGTTCTTC. Its translation is CASTLELAGGYEQFF.

The rearrangement joins TRBV7-9 to TRBJ1-1; tentatively, D is TRBD1 (5 bases). The V and J ends lost 5 bases and 6 bases respectively, with 10 bases between them. Germline loops: CDR1 SEHNR, CDR2 FQNEAQ (reference sequence). There are 12 residues in the CDR3. The CDR3 region has the DNA TGTGCCAGCAGCCGGGGGGTAGCTGAAGCTTTCTTT. Its translation is CASSRGVAEAFF.

The V and J genes are TRBV7-3 and TRBJ2-2; weak D call: TRBD2 (6 bases). The CDR3 length is 15 residues. Per the germline V gene, CDR1 is SGHTA and CDR2 is FQGTGA. Deletions cut 2 bases from V and 4 bases from J, with 11 bases between. The CDR3 is CASSLAGRGTGELFF. CDR3 sequence (DNA): TGTGCCAGCAGCTTAGCGGGGCGAGGCACCGGGGAGCTGTTTTTT.

The chain uses TRBV4-2 and TRBJ2-3; 8 bases align to TRBD2. The CDR3 covers 18 residues. In germline, CDR1 is LGHNA, CDR2 YNFKEQ. V was clipped by 0 bases and J by 3 bases; unmatched bases: 11. CDR3 loop: CASSQDDLGGGLTDTQYF. As DNA, the CDR3 is TGTGCCAGCAGCCAAGACGATCTGGGCGGGGGGTTGACAGATACGCAGTATTTT.

The chain uses TRBV6-5 and TRBJ1-3; D call uncertain. The CDR3 runs to 15 residues. Trimming removed 3 bases at V and 0 bases at J, with 9 bases between. Germline V CDR1 and CDR2: MNHEY, SVGAGI. As DNA, the CDR3 is TGTGCCAGCAGTTATGCGACGAGCTCTGGAAACACCATATATTTT. Amino acids: CASSYATSSGNTIYF.

The chain couples TRBV7-2 to TRBJ2-1; D is ambiguous. V gave up 6 bases and J gave up 4 bases, with 16 bases separating them. This CDR3 is 15 amino acids long. CDR1 is SGHTA and CDR2 is FQGNSA in the germline V gene. CDR3 coding DNA: TGTGCCAGCAGTCGCGACGGCTACCAGTACAATGAGCAGTTCTTC. It yields the protein CASSRDGYQYNEQFF.

The chain carries TRBV10-1 and TRBJ2-4, with D uncertain. Germline V gene sequence: CDR1 WNHNN, CDR2 SYGVQD (reference sequence). V was clipped by 6 bases and J by 7 bases, with 13 bases between them. The CDR3 sequence is 13 residues long. CDR3 sequence (DNA): TGCGCCAGCAGCGACACGGTGAGGAACATTCAGTACTTC. It encodes CASSDTVRNIQYF.

The chain carries TRBV19 and TRBJ1-1, with no clear D. In germline, CDR1 is LNHDA, CDR2 SQIVND (reference sequence). The CDR3 has 15 residues. V was clipped by 1 base and J by 4 bases, with 13 bases between them. CDR3 nucleotides: TGTGCCAGTAGTATAGTAGGTGGTGTAAGCACTGAAGCTTTCTTT. This sequence encodes CASSIVGGVSTEAFF.

The rearrangement uses TRBV19 and TRBJ2-7, with TRBD1 as a possible D gene (6 bases). The CDR3 is made up of 13 amino acids. Looked up from germline, CDR1 is LNHDA and CDR2 is SQIVND (reference sequence). Between the trimmed V and J ends, which lost 8 bases and 2 bases, there was a span of 13 bases. The CDR3 loop is CASSNTGTYEQYF. The DNA for the CDR3 is TGTGCCAGTTCGAACACAGGGACCTACGAGCAGTACTTC.

The chain uses TRBV11-3 and TRBJ2-7, with D hard to call. CDR1 is SGHNT and CDR2 is YENEEA in the germline V gene. Trimming took 3 bases from V and 7 from J, leaving 16 bases between them. This CDR3 comprises 14 residues. CDR3 sequence (DNA): TGTGCCAGCAGCTTTAATTCCGCCCCTGGGGAGCAGTACTTC. It is translated as CASSFNSAPGEQYF.

The genes are TRBV9 and TRBJ1-2; D possibly corresponds to TRBD1 (6 bases). The CDR3 sequence is 15 residues long. Germline loops: CDR1 SGDLS, CDR2 YYNGEE. The V end was cut by 0 bases, the J end by 4 bases, with 13 bases between. This CDR3 reads CASSVEAGATYGYTF. In DNA, the CDR3 is TGTGCCAGCAGCGTAGAGGCAGGGGCGACCTATGGCTACACCTTC. The full variable domain, in which reference TRBV9 and TRBJ1-2 provide the parts outside the CDR3, is DSGVTQTPKHLITATGQRVTLRCSPRSGDLSVYWYQQSLDQGLQFLIQYYNGEERAKGNILERFSAQQFPDLHSELNLSSLELGDSALYFCASSVEAGATYGYTFGSGTRLTVV.

The chain links TRBV7-9 to TRBJ1-2; D is ambiguous. V lost 2 bases and J 3 bases, leaving 7 bases between the germline ends. The length of the CDR3 is 13 residues. Looked up from germline, CDR1 is SEHNR and CDR2 is FQNEAQ (reference sequence). CDR3 loop: CASSLSQDYGYTF. DNA of the CDR3: TGTGCCAGCAGCTTAAGTCAGGACTATGGCTACACCTTC.

The chain carries TRBV13 and TRBJ2-5, with 14 bases matching TRBD2. The CDR3 length is 17 residues. V gave up 2 bases and J gave up 5 bases; unmatched junction bases: 7. From germline, CDR1 is PRHDT and CDR2 FYEKMQ (reference sequence). The DNA for the CDR3 is TGTGCCAGCAGCTTAAGCCGACTAGCGGGGGGGAGGGAGACCCAGTACTTC. Its translation: CASSLSRLAGGRETQYF.

The rearrangement links TRBV6-9 to TRBJ1-1, with 7 positions matching TRBD1. The CDR3 extends over 12 amino acids. Germline CDR1 reads MNHGY; CDR2 reads SVAAGI. J lost 5 bases, V lost 4 bases, and 1 base had no gene match. CDR3 coding DNA: TGTGCCAGCAGTTCCAGGGGGACTGAAGCTTTCTTT. Residues: CASSSRGTEAFF.

The chain combines TRBV11-2 with TRBJ2-7; maybe TRBD2 (5 bases). CDR1 SGHAT and CDR2 FQNNGV come from the germline V gene. Trimming removed 0 bases from V and 5 bases from J, with 17 bases in between. The CDR3 extends over 16 amino acids. CDR3 nucleotides: TGTGCCAGCAGCTTAGAACCCGGTGGAGGTCGCAACGAGCAGTACTTC. Encoded protein: CASSLEPGGGRNEQYF.

This chain links TRBV7-8 with TRBJ2-5, with 15 bases matching TRBD2. J was trimmed by 5 bases and V by 5 bases; bases with no gene match: 6. Germline V CDR1 and CDR2: SGHVS, FQNEAQ. This CDR3 contains 16 residues. The CDR3 bases are TGTGCCAGCAGCCCCAGGACTAGCGGGGGGGCCGAGACCCAGTACTTC. Protein product: CASSPRTSGGAETQYF.

The rearrangement uses TRBV5-1 and TRBJ2-2; possibly TRBD1 for D (5 bases). This CDR3 is built from 16 residues. V was trimmed by 7 bases and J by 1 base, leaving 17 bases between them. CDR1 SGHRS and CDR2 YFSETQ come from the germline V gene. The CDR3 DNA sequence: TGCGCCAGCGCCGGACGAGACAGACTGAACACCGGGGAGCTGTTTTTT. Residues: CASAGRDRLNTGELFF.

CDR3 coding DNA: TGTGCCAGCAGCTTAGTTCATCTGGCTGGGCGCACTGAAGCTTTCTTT. Protein sequence: CASSLVHLAGRTEAFF. This chain connects TRBV7-2 to TRBJ1-1; D ambiguous. V lost 1 base, J lost 4 bases, and 16 bases lay in between. Germline V CDR1 and CDR2: SGHTA, FQGNSA. The CDR3 is made up of 16 amino acids.

This clone has only one observation. The V call is TRBV6-5, the J call TRBJ1-3; D gene unclear. The CDR3 contains 13 residues. V lost 2 bases, J lost 8 bases, and 10 bases lay in between. CDR1 and CDR2 (germline): MNHEY, SVGAGI. CDR3 sequence: CASSYTPVDTIYF. In DNA form, the CDR3 reads TGTGCCAGCAGTTACACCCCGGTGGACACCATATATTTT.

The chain links TRBV5-1 to TRBJ2-3; 7 nucleotides line up with TRBD1. Germline V gives CDR1 SGHRS, CDR2 YFSETQ. The CDR3 totals 16 residues. Trimming took 3 bases from V and 2 from J; bases not matched to a gene: 9. In nucleotides, the CDR3 is TGCGCCAGCAGCTCCCGACAGGGAAAAAACACAGATACGCAGTATTTT. Translating it yields CASSSRQGKNTDTQYF.

The rearrangement joins TRBV11-3 to TRBJ2-7; D is unclear. The V gene lost 5 bases and the J gene lost 5 bases, with 10 bases spanning the gap. The CDR3 sequence is 12 residues long. Germline assignment: CDR1 SGHNT and CDR2 YENEEA. CDR3 residues: CASSPNSHEQYF. The CDR3 DNA reads as TGTGCCAGCAGCCCCAACAGCCACGAGCAGTACTTC. The entire variable domain, with the rest obtained from reference TRBV11-3 and TRBJ2-7, is as follows: EAGVVQSPRYKIIEKKQPVAFWCNPISGHNTLYWYLQNLGQGPELLIRYENEEAVDDSQLPKDRFSAERLKGVDSTLKIQPAELGDSAVYLCASSPNSHEQYFGPGTRLTVT.

The DNA for the CDR3 is TGTGCCAGCAGTTTACCCGGGAGCCCCTACGAGCAGTACTTC. This translates into CASSLPGSPYEQYF. The rearrangement joins TRBV28 to TRBJ2-7; possible D gene TRBD2, 6 bases. Trimming left V 2 bases short and J 2 bases short, with 10 bases between. CDR1 MDHEN and CDR2 SYDVKM come from the germline V gene. The CDR3 runs to 14 residues.